Given below is one TCR beta chain in context. The record originates from a study of blood T cell repertoires in COVID-19. About the research overall: Samples representing acute and convalescent COVID-19 were sourced from the United States, Italy and Spain. T cells, B-cell-depleted T cells, or PBMCs supplied cDNA or gDNA.

Germline-derived CDR1 and CDR2 are SGHAT and FQNNGV. The V segment lost 5 bases and the J segment 2 bases; nucleotides outside the gene matches: 7. This CDR3 is built from 16 residues. In the source study's methods: The authors estimated nucleated cell counts from reference gene primer amplification. Using immunoSEQ multiplex PCR, the repertoire was profiled, and TCRdb retains in-frame clones only, with some absent. The V and J calls and clone size were taken over from that table, and D and trimming were inferred from the DNA. The sample has 100,000 or so clones; approximately 91% are singletons. The chain couples TRBV11-2 to TRBJ1-3; TRBD1 matches 9 bases. This TCR was sampled from a middle-aged man with acute or convalescent COVID-19. The sequencing input was peripheral blood. The CDR3 reads CASSIQQGATGNTIYF. In nucleotides, the CDR3 is TGTGCCAGCAGCATCCAACAGGGGGCTACTGGAAACACCATATATTTT.